These 22 T cell receptor beta chains were sequenced from one sample in a study of OX40 agonist ivuxolimab in advanced cancers. Profiling relied on immunoSEQ multiplex PCR, and the TCRdb table lists in-frame clones only, not all of them. The table has about 48,000 clones, 83% seen once; the top ten hold approximately 1%. The sequencing used CD4+ or CD8+ T cells sorted from blood, collected in a trial of the OX40 agonist ivuxolimab. The receptors were sampled from an adult with an advanced solid tumor such as melanoma, head and neck, liver or kidney cancer.

This clone came up once. J is TRBJ2-1 and V is TRBV30, with D uncertain. This CDR3 is 13 amino acids long. The V gene lost 2 bases and the J gene lost 4 bases, with 9 bases spanning the gap. Germline loops: CDR1 GTSNPN, CDR2 SVGIG (reference sequence). The CDR3 loop is CAWSQGSYNEQFF. DNA for the CDR3: TGTGCCTGGAGTCAAGGATCATACAATGAGCAGTTCTTC.

This chain joins TRBV6-1 and TRBJ1-5, with 9 bases lining up with TRBD1. Looked up from germline, CDR1 is MNHNS and CDR2 is SASEGT. V was pared by 6 bases and J by 0 bases, with 12 bases of the junction left unmatched. CDR3 length: 18 amino acids. CDR3 region: CASRESYRGRISNQPQHF. The CDR3 DNA reads as TGTGCCAGCAGGGAATCTTACAGGGGGCGGATTAGCAATCAGCCCCAGCATTTT.

In this sample, this clone turned up once. This chain joins TRBV6-5 and TRBJ1-2; TRBD1 might be the D (6 bases). There are 15 residues in the CDR3. From germline, CDR1 is MNHEY and CDR2 SVGAGI. V lost 8 bases to trimming and J lost 3 bases, with 19 bases between them. CDR3 coding DNA: TGTGCCAGCCTCCCCTCCGTAGGGGGTTACTATGGCTACACCTTC. Its translation is CASLPSVGGYYGYTF.

This chain uses TRBV5-5 with TRBJ2-3, with D possibly called TRBD1 or TRBD2 (6 bases each). CDR1 is SGHKS, CDR2 YYEKEE, per germline (reference sequence). Trimming pared 0 bases from V and 9 bases from J, leaving 17 bases between. The CDR3 totals 15 residues. The CDR3 loop reads CASSLVGGGGHTQYF. In nucleotides, the CDR3 is TGTGCCAGCAGCTTGGTTGGCGGAGGGGGACACACGCAGTATTTT.

The chain joins TRBV9 to TRBJ2-7; the D call may be TRBD1 or TRBD2 (6 bases each). Germline V gives CDR1 SGDLS, CDR2 YYNGEE. The CDR3 has 14 residues. The V gene lost 1 base and the J gene lost 9 bases, with 17 bases spanning the gap. The CDR3 DNA reads TGTGCCAGCAGCGTATCCCCTTTTGGGGGGCGGCAGTACTTC. Protein: CASSVSPFGGRQYF.

CDR3 residues: CASSLTGVGETQYF. DNA for the CDR3: TGTGCCAGCAGCCTAACAGGGGTAGGGGAGACCCAGTACTTC. The chain links TRBV7-2 to TRBJ2-5; 7 positions agree with TRBD1. Germline CDR1 SGHTA, CDR2 FQGNSA. J gave up 5 bases and V 5 bases, and 8 bases lay outside the gene matches. The CDR3 length is 14 residues. Full variable domain (remainder filled in from reference TRBV7-2 and TRBJ2-5): GAGVSQSPSNKVTEKGKDVELRCDPISGHTALYWYRQSLGQGLEFLIYFQGNSAPDKSGLPSDRFSAERTGGSVSTLTIQRTQQEDSAVYLCASSLTGVGETQYFGPGTRLLVL.

The gene calls are TRBV7-2 and TRBJ1-2, with unresolved D. Per germline, CDR1 SGHTA and CDR2 FQGNSA. V lost 2 bases to trimming and J lost 7 bases, with 5 bases between them. The CDR3 sequence is 11 residues long. The CDR3 bases are TGTGCCAGCAGCTTATGGGGTGGCTACACCTTC. Encoded protein: CASSLWGGYTF.

The chain joins TRBV7-3 to TRBJ2-1, with a weak D call TRBD2 (5 bases). The CDR3 totals 16 residues. Trimming pared 2 bases from V and 6 bases from J, leaving 17 bases between. Germline CDR1 SGHTA, CDR2 FQGTGA. The chain's CDR3 is CASSLGGIGRGNEQFF. For the CDR3, the DNA is TGTGCCAGCAGCTTAGGAGGCATAGGTCGGGGCAATGAGCAGTTCTTC.

The chain uses TRBV9 and TRBJ2-1, with no clear D. The CDR3 length is 13 residues. Germline CDR1 is SGDLS and CDR2 is YYNGEE. Trimming shortened V by 3 bases and J by 6 bases, and 10 bases separated the two germline ends. For the CDR3, the DNA is TGTGCCAGCAGCGCCCGGGTCCCCAATGAGCAGTTCTTC. It is translated as CASSARVPNEQFF. Full variable domain (rest looked up from reference TRBV9 and TRBJ2-1): DSGVTQTPKHLITATGQRVTLRCSPRSGDLSVYWYQQSLDQGLQFLIQYYNGEERAKGNILERFSAQQFPDLHSELNLSSLELGDSALYFCASSARVPNEQFFGPGTRLTVL.

This chain connects TRBV19 to TRBJ1-4; D unresolved. This CDR3 is built from 14 residues. With 3 bases removed from V and 7 bases from J, the gap between germline ends came to 12 bases. The germline CDR1 and CDR2 sequences are LNHDA and SQIVND (reference sequence). The CDR3 sequence is CASSIQVESEKLFF. The CDR3 bases are TGTGCCAGTAGTATTCAGGTAGAGAGTGAAAAACTGTTTTTT.

CDR3 residues: CASSLEGSTDTQYF. As DNA, the CDR3 is TGTGCCAGCAGCTTGGAGGGGTCCACAGATACGCAGTATTTT. The gene calls are TRBV7-9 and TRBJ2-3; D perhaps matches TRBD2 (6 bases). This CDR3 spans 14 amino acids. Germline V lookup: CDR1 SEHNR, CDR2 FQNEAQ (reference sequence). V was cut by 3 bases and J by 2 bases, with 9 bases left in between.

The J gene is TRBJ2-7, the V gene TRBV5-1, with D maybe TRBD1 (6 bases). CDR3 length: 15 amino acids. Germline loops: CDR1 SGHRS, CDR2 YFSETQ. V was cut by 3 bases and J by 0 bases, with 13 bases left in between. CDR3 loop: CASSSPTGSSYEQYF. In nucleotides, the CDR3 is TGCGCCAGCAGCTCACCAACAGGGAGCTCCTACGAGCAGTACTTC. The complete variable domain, with remaining parts taken from reference TRBV5-1 and TRBJ2-7, reads KAGVTQTPRYLIKTRGQQVTLSCSPISGHRSVSWYQQTPGQGLQFLFEYFSETQRNKGNFPGRFSGRQFSNSRSEMNVSTLELGDSALYLCASSSPTGSSYEQYFGPGTRLTVT.

This clone was recorded only once. The CDR3 protein is CASSAQGRGTEAFF. The DNA of the CDR3 is TGTGCCAGCAGCGCCCAGGGTCGGGGGACTGAAGCTTTCTTT. The chain employs TRBV9 and TRBJ1-1, with D tentatively TRBD1 (5 bases). This CDR3 is built from 14 residues. The germline gives CDR1 SGDLS, CDR2 YYNGEE. Trimming took off 3 bases at V and 5 bases at J, with 14 bases between the two ends. Variable domain in full (rest from reference TRBV9 and TRBJ1-1): DSGVTQTPKHLITATGQRVTLRCSPRSGDLSVYWYQQSLDQGLQFLIQYYNGEERAKGNILERFSAQQFPDLHSELNLSSLELGDSALYFCASSAQGRGTEAFFGQGTRLTVV.

The rearrangement joins TRBV6-5 to TRBJ2-1; no definite D call. Germline CDR1 is MNHEY and CDR2 is SVGAGI. This CDR3 is 15 amino acids long. V lost 0 bases and J lost 5, with 11 bases in between. The CDR3: CASSYSRRVDNEQFF. DNA of the CDR3: TGTGCCAGCAGTTACTCGAGAAGGGTAGACAATGAGCAGTTCTTC.

The gene calls are TRBV11-2 and TRBJ1-2; D is perhaps TRBD1 (6 bases). Germline V gene lookup returns CDR1 SGHAT and CDR2 FQNNGV. The CDR3 is 15 amino acids. The ends were cut back, 2 bases at V and 4 bases at J, with 14 bases in the middle. CDR3 protein: CASSLQGLSPYGYTF. In DNA form, the CDR3 reads TGTGCCAGCAGCTTACAGGGGTTGTCTCCCTATGGCTACACCTTC.

The chain employs TRBV7-3 and TRBJ1-4; D is ambiguous. Per the germline V gene, CDR1 is SGHTA and CDR2 is FQGTGA. V lost 5 bases and J 7 bases, leaving 14 bases between the germline ends. The CDR3 totals 14 residues. The CDR3 region is CASSAGFGVEKLFF. The CDR3 bases are TGTGCCAGCAGCGCGGGCTTCGGGGTTGAAAAACTGTTTTTT. The entire variable domain, with the rest obtained from reference TRBV7-3 and TRBJ1-4, is as follows: GAGVSQTPSNKVTEKGKYVELRCDPISGHTALYWYRQSLGQGPEFLIYFQGTGAADDSGLPNDRFFAVRPEGSVSTLKIQRTERGDSAVYLCASSAGFGVEKLFFGSGTQLSVL.

The V gene is TRBV7-2, the J gene TRBJ2-2; weak D call: TRBD2 (6 bases). CDR3 length equals 16 residues. Trimming pared 3 bases from V and 1 base from J, leaving 12 bases between. Germline-derived CDR1 and CDR2 are SGHTA and FQGNSA. CDR3 nucleotides: TGTGCCAGCAGCTTGTCCCGAGCGGGGAACACCGGGGAGCTGTTTTTT. It specifies CASSLSRAGNTGELFF.

A single count supports this clone. The chain recombines TRBV6-5 with TRBJ2-6; D might be TRBD1 (5 bases). This CDR3 has 16 residues. CDR1 is MNHEY and CDR2 is SVGAGI in the germline V gene. V lost 0 bases to trimming and J lost 3 bases, with 9 bases between them. CDR3 bases: TGTGCCAGCAGTTACTCGGTAGGGGTTGGGGCCAACGTCCTGACTTTC. Amino acids: CASSYSVGVGANVLTF.

J is TRBJ2-5 and V is TRBV10-3; the D is unclear. V shed 5 bases and J shed 4 bases, with 11 bases lying between them. The CDR3 totals 13 residues. Looked up from germline, CDR1 is ENHRY and CDR2 is SYGVKD. CDR3 sequence (DNA): TGTGCCATCAGTCTCCGGAGAGGAGAGACCCAGTACTTC. Translating gives CAISLRRGETQYF.

The chain combines TRBV11-2 with TRBJ1-5, with 7 nucleotides matching TRBD1. The CDR3 loop spans 15 amino acids. V shed 5 bases, J shed 0 bases, and the junction held 4 bases outside the gene matches. Germline assignment: CDR1 SGHAT and CDR2 FQNNGV. The CDR3 nucleotides are TGTGCCAGCAGCCTGGGACAGTTTAGCAATCAGCCCCAGCATTTT. Encoded protein: CASSLGQFSNQPQHF.

The V call is TRBV7-2, the J call TRBJ1-4, with D possibly matching TRBD1 (5 bases). The CDR3 totals 15 residues. V gave up 2 bases and J gave up 6 bases, with 13 bases separating them. Germline V gives CDR1 SGHTA, CDR2 FQGNSA. The CDR3 nucleotides are TGTGCCAGCAGCTTACCTGGTGGGGGGGATGAAAAACTGTTTTTT. Its protein product is CASSLPGGGDEKLFF.

The chain uses TRBV5-6 and TRBJ1-2; maybe TRBD1 (6 bases). The length of the CDR3 is 14 residues. Germline V gene sequence: CDR1 SGHDT, CDR2 YYEEEE. V gave up 3 bases and J gave up 4 bases, with 13 bases separating them. The CDR3, as DNA: TGTGCCAGCAGCTATAGACAGGACAGCTATGGCTACACCTTC. Residues: CASSYRQDSYGYTF. The full variable domain, completed using reference TRBV5-6 and TRBJ1-2, is DAGVTQSPTHLIKTRGQQVTLRCSPKSGHDTVSWYQQALGQGPQFIFQYYEEEERQRGNFPDRFSGHQFPNYSSELNVNALLLGDSALYLCASSYRQDSYGYTFGSGTRLTVV.